Sequencing of this TCR beta chain was carried out in a study of shared clonotypes between healthy human individuals. Sequenced by immunoSEQ multiplex PCR; TCRdb stores in-frame clones only, minus some. The sample includes approximately 2.3 million clones, 85% to 95% seen only once; the top ten take roughly 0.36%. Per the germline V gene, CDR1 is SGDLS and CDR2 is YYNGEE. V lost 0 bases to trimming and J lost 0 bases, with 5 bases between them. The CDR3 loop spans 14 amino acids. Note on this clone: Other DNA sequences in this sample translate to the same CDR3.

Sequencing was carried out using naive CD4+ T cells from PBMCs. The subset was: CD45RA+ positively selected. The J gene is TRBJ2-3, the V gene TRBV9; D remains ambiguous. This TCR came from a young man in good health. Some clones in this sample may be carry-over from other donors' samples. Here the CDR3 reads CASSVALSTDTQYF. In DNA form, the CDR3 reads TGTGCCAGCAGCGTAGCCCTTAGCACAGATACGCAGTATTTT.